The 5 T cell receptor beta chains below all came from one sample that was sequenced in a study of blood T cells in healthy people across ages. The second PCR ran roughly 6 to 12 cycles with a sample-barcoded 5' primer and J-beta primers. TCRdb reprocessed the 5' RACE reads with MiXCR, giving one entry per CDR3 protein. The data show around 940,000 distinct CDR3 sequences, roughly 51% seen once. The sequencing input was blood. The receptors were sampled from a woman aged 55-70 years in good health.

The rearrangement joins TRBV6-2 or TRBV6-3 to TRBJ2-6, with D perhaps TRBD1 (5 bases). The CDR3 extends over 14 amino acids. Trimming shortened V by 6 bases and J by 7 bases, and 13 bases separated the two germline ends. Germline-derived CDR1 and CDR2 are MNHEY and SVGEGT. The CDR3 spells CASRLTGVANVLTF. CDR3 bases: TGTGCCAGCAGGCTTACAGGCGTTGCCAACGTCCTGACTTTC.

The CDR3 DNA sequence: TGCAGTGCTCCGCGCAGACTAGCATTAGAGACCCAGTACTTC. The encoded protein is CSAPRRLALETQYF. The rearrangement uses TRBV20-1 and TRBJ2-5, with 7 bases that match TRBD2. Germline lookup yields CDR1 DFQATT and CDR2 SNEGSKA (reference sequence). Trimming took 5 bases from V and 4 from J; bases not matched to a gene: 10. This CDR3 comprises 14 residues.

The rearrangement joins TRBV29-1 to TRBJ1-1, with a weak D call TRBD1 (5 bases). The CDR3 sequence is 14 residues long. V was trimmed by 7 bases and J by 4 bases, leaving 19 bases between them. The germline gives CDR1 SQVTM, CDR2 ANQGSEA. CDR3 bases: TGCAGCGCCCGGAGGACGGGACTGGGCACTGAAGCTTTCTTT. It codes for CSARRTGLGTEAFF. Together with reference TRBV29-1 and TRBJ1-1, the CDR3 gives the full variable domain: SAVISQKPSRDICQRGTSLTIQCQVDSQVTMMFWYRQQPGQSLTLIATANQGSEATYESGFVIDKFPISRPNLTFSTLTVSNMSPEDSSIYLCSARRTGLGTEAFFGQGTRLTVV.

The gene calls are TRBV5-5 and TRBJ2-2; maybe TRBD1 (6 bases). This CDR3 has 16 amino acids. Trimming shortened V by 6 bases and J by 2 bases, and 17 bases separated the two germline ends. CDR1 SGHKS and CDR2 YYEKEE come from the germline V gene (reference sequence). This chain's CDR3 is CASNDITRGNTGELFF. The CDR3 coding sequence is TGTGCCAGCAACGACATTACCAGGGGCAACACCGGGGAGCTGTTTTTT.

This clonotype showed up just a few times. This chain connects TRBV7-2 to TRBJ1-5, with a weak D call TRBD1 (6 bases). Germline V gives CDR1 SGHTA, CDR2 FQGNSA. The CDR3 totals 16 residues. Between the trimmed V and J ends, which lost 3 bases and 9 bases, there was a span of 21 bases. The DNA of the CDR3 is TGTGCCAGCAGCTTGTATGGGGGCCCGGGGGATCGGCCCCAGCATTTT. Translated: CASSLYGGPGDRPQHF.